Listed below are T cell receptor beta chains from one sample, sequenced in a study of spatial heterogeneity in lung cancer. One entry per CDR3 protein results from TCRdb running MiXCR on the 5' RACE reads. The table includes about 110,000 distinct CDR3 sequences, roughly 10% detected once. The source material was PBMCs, sampled at follow-up. These receptors all come from a female donor with early-stage non-small cell lung cancer. Both conserved end residues are part of each CDR3. D genes are given only for firm matches. Clone sizes are given selectively: once, few, many, or a class where the clone is expanded.

d_call j_call clone_size v_call cdr3_aa cdr3_nt
NA TRBJ2-5 few TRBV5-1 CASSLAGGEVGETQYF TGCGCCAGCAGCTTGGCAGGCGGGGAGGTCGGAGAGACCCAGTACTTC
NA TRBJ1-2 few TRBV3-1 CASSSHADGTLRGYTF TGTGCCAGCAGCTCTCATGCCGACGGCACGCTACGGGGCTACACCTTC
NA TRBJ2-2 many TRBV7-9 CASSPLGTGELFF TGTGCCAGCAGCCCGCTAGGGACCGGGGAGCTGTTTTTT
NA TRBJ1-4 few TRBV6-2/TRBV6-3 CASSYEQSNEKLFF TGTGCCAGCAGTTACGAACAGTCTAATGAAAAACTGTTTTTT
NA TRBJ2-1 many TRBV6-2/TRBV6-3 CASSHAIGQFF TGTGCCAGCAGCCACGCGATTGGGCAGTTCTTC
NA TRBJ2-7 NA TRBV9 CASSVDGKEQYF TGTGCCAGCAGCGTAGATGGGAAGGAGCAGTACTTC
TRBD1 TRBJ2-7 once TRBV5-1 CASSPRTGTYEQYF TGCGCCAGCAGCCCACGGACAGGGACCTACGAGCAGTACTTC
TRBD1 TRBJ1-4 many TRBV7-2 CASSSGQPNEKLFF TGTGCCAGCAGCTCGGGACAGCCTAATGAAAAACTGTTTTTT
NA TRBJ1-1 NA TRBV19 CASKGLGQLNTEAFF TGTGCCAGTAAAGGTCTTGGACAGTTGAACACTGAAGCTTTCTTT
NA TRBJ2-5 few TRBV7-2 CASSRAYGETQYF TGTGCCAGCAGCCGGGCCTACGGGGAGACCCAGTACTTC
NA TRBJ2-2 NA TRBV12-3/TRBV12-4 CASSRTENTGELFF TGTGCCAGCAGTCGGACAGAGAACACCGGGGAGCTGTTTTTT
NA TRBJ2-2 many TRBV29-1 CSVQRDGSNTGELFF TGCAGCGTCCAACGGGACGGATCGAACACCGGGGAGCTGTTTTTT
NA TRBJ1-5 NA TRBV3-1 CASSHGVDQPQHF TGTGCCAGCAGCCACGGGGTGGATCAGCCCCAGCATTTT
NA TRBJ2-5 NA TRBV4-1 CASSLRTGGGETQYF TGCGCCAGCAGCCTCCGAACAGGGGGGGGAGAGACCCAGTACTTC
NA TRBJ2-5 few TRBV19 CASSMWTTQYF TGTGCCAGTAGTATGTGGACGACCCAGTACTTC
TRBD1 TRBJ2-3 few TRBV7-2 CASSSTGTVSTDTQYF TGTGCCAGCAGCTCGACCGGGACAGTTAGCACAGATACGCAGTATTTT
TRBD2 TRBJ2-1 NA TRBV2 CASSVIARRAGVGNEQFF TGTGCCAGCAGTGTAATCGCTCGGAGAGCGGGAGTTGGTAATGAGCAGTTCTTC
NA TRBJ1-2 few TRBV4-2 CASSQDRPPKPGDTF TGTGCCAGCAGCCAAGATCGTCCACCAAAACCAGGGGACACCTTC
NA TRBJ1-1 NA TRBV7-9 CASSLRTAAEAFF TGTGCCAGCAGCTTAAGGACAGCGGCTGAAGCTTTCTTT
NA TRBJ2-4 few TRBV6-5 CASSRRQVLAKNIQYF TGTGCCAGCAGTCGACGACAGGTTCTAGCCAAAAACATTCAGTACTTC
NA TRBJ2-1 NA TRBV21-1 CASRNRAGGIYNEQFF TGTGCCAGCAGGAATAGGGCGGGAGGGATATACAATGAGCAGTTCTTC
NA TRBJ2-7 few TRBV27 CASSPLRQAAFAEQYF TGTGCCAGCAGCCCCCTCAGACAGGCCGCCTTCGCAGAGCAGTACTTC
TRBD2 TRBJ2-1 few TRBV7-8 CASSSPLTSGRPINEQFF TGTGCCAGCAGCTCACCACTGACTAGCGGGAGGCCGATCAATGAGCAGTTCTTC
NA TRBJ2-7 few TRBV24-1 CATSDSDIYEQYF TGTGCCACCAGTGATTCCGACATTTACGAGCAGTACTTC
NA TRBJ1-1 NA TRBV20-1 CSARLNTEAFF TGCAGTGCTCGGCTGAACACTGAAGCTTTCTTT
TRBD1 TRBJ1-1 NA TRBV6-2/TRBV6-3 CASSPGQGRTEAFF TGTGCCAGCAGTCCGGGACAGGGGAGAACTGAAGCTTTCTTT
NA TRBJ2-1 NA TRBV15 CATSRESGVAFSYNEQFF TGTGCCACCAGCAGAGAGTCGGGGGTAGCGTTCTCCTACAATGAGCAGTTCTTC
TRBD2 TRBJ2-1 NA TRBV19 CASSITGGYSSSYNEQFF TGTGCCAGTAGTATCACGGGAGGCTATTCCTCTTCCTACAATGAGCAGTTCTTC
NA TRBJ1-2 few TRBV18 CASSPRQDYGYTF TGTGCCAGCTCACCCCGACAAGACTATGGCTACACCTTC
TRBD1 TRBJ1-2 NA TRBV5-6 CASSSQGAGNYGYTF TGTGCCAGCAGCTCACAGGGGGCTGGTAACTATGGCTACACCTTC
NA TRBJ1-6 many TRBV6-5 CASRRQNNSPLHF TGTGCCAGCAGACGACAGAATAATTCACCCCTCCACTTT
TRBD2 TRBJ2-3 many TRBV5-4 CASMDREGQADTQYF TGTGCCAGCATGGACCGGGAGGGCCAGGCAGATACGCAGTATTTT
NA TRBJ2-7 few TRBV3-1 CASSQEAQGSPYEQYF TGTGCCAGCAGCCAAGAAGCACAGGGCTCACCCTACGAGCAGTACTTC
NA TRBJ1-2 few TRBV27 CASRQFDSSYGYTF TGTGCCAGCCGCCAATTCGATTCGAGCTATGGCTACACCTTC
NA TRBJ1-5 many TRBV6-1 CASREQVQPQHF TGTGCCAGCAGAGAACAGGTCCAGCCCCAGCATTTT
NA TRBJ2-1 NA TRBV20-1 CSAAPGRLGYNEQFF TGCAGTGCTGCTCCGGGACGCCTCGGATACAATGAGCAGTTCTTC
NA TRBJ1-4 many TRBV30 CAWILGGVLRF TGTGCCTGGATCCTGGGTGGCGTCTTGCGTTTT
NA TRBJ1-2 few TRBV5-5 CASSSHREYGYTF TGTGCCAGCAGCTCACACAGGGAATATGGCTACACCTTC
NA TRBJ1-1 few TRBV7-9 CASSLEDSEAFF TGTGCCAGCAGCTTAGAGGACAGCGAAGCTTTCTTT
NA TRBJ1-4 NA TRBV30 CAWSVQQKLFF TGTGCCTGGAGTGTACAACAAAAACTGTTTTTT
NA TRBJ1-4 NA TRBV21-1 CASSKYQGDEKLFF TGTGCCAGCAGCAAATACCAAGGGGATGAAAAACTGTTTTTT
NA TRBJ1-5 few TRBV7-8 CATLEGTGSNQPQHF TGTGCCACTCTCGAAGGAACGGGGAGCAATCAGCCCCAGCATTTT
NA TRBJ2-7 NA TRBV21-1 CASSKHGSYEQYF TGTGCCAGCAGCAAACACGGATCCTACGAGCAGTACTTC
TRBD1 TRBJ2-5 many TRBV5-1 CASSGSGQHQETQYF TGCGCCAGCAGTGGGTCGGGACAGCACCAAGAGACCCAGTACTTC
NA TRBJ2-5 many TRBV29-1 CSVEHRVQETQYF TGCAGCGTTGAACACAGGGTACAAGAGACCCAGTACTTC
TRBD1 TRBJ1-5 NA TRBV28 CASSPRDRGSNQPQHF TGTGCCAGCAGTCCTCGGGACAGGGGAAGCAATCAGCCCCAGCATTTT
TRBD2 TRBJ2-1 NA TRBV20-1 CSARVVLMTSGRRNEQFF TGCAGTGCTAGAGTAGTACTCATGACTAGCGGGAGGCGCAATGAGCAGTTCTTC
NA TRBJ2-5 NA TRBV27 CASSDRFSGPAKVETQYF TGTGCCAGCAGCGATCGCTTCTCCGGGCCGGCGAAGGTAGAGACCCAGTACTTC
NA TRBJ1-5 many TRBV7-9 CASNGGLGQPQHF TGTGCCAGCAACGGGGGCCTGGGACAGCCCCAGCATTTT
NA TRBJ2-1 few TRBV20-1 CSAARHWAGSSLNEQFF TGCAGTGCGGCGAGGCATTGGGCAGGGTCAAGCTTGAATGAGCAGTTCTTC